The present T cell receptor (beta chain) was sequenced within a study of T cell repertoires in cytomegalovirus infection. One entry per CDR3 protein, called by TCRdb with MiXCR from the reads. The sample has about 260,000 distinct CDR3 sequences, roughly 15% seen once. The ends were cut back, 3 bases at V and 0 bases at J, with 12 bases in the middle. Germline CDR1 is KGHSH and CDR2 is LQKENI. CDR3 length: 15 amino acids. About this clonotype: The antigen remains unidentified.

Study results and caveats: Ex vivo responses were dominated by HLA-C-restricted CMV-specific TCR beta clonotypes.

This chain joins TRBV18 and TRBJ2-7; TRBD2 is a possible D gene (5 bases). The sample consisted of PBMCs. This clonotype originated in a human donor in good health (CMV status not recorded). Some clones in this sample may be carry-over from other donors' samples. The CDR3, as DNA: TGTGCCAGCTCACCTCGGACTGGAAGCTCCTACGAGCAGTACTTC. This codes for CASSPRTGSSYEQYF.